The present T cell receptor (beta chain) was sequenced within a study of OX40 agonist ivuxolimab in advanced cancers. Some background on the complete study: Ivuxolimab, which targeted the costimulatory receptor OX40 (CD134), was an agonistic, fully human IgG2 monoclonal antibody. The paper covers the monotherapy dose-escalation part of the phase I ivuxolimab trial, which included N of about 50 patients. In the dose-escalation cohort, 82.7% of patients were male, and the mean age was roughly 60 years, with a range of 23 to 79. Of the roughly 52 dose-escalation patients, hepatocellular carcinoma was present in around 20, melanoma in approximately 15, renal cell carcinoma in 9 and head and neck cancer in 9. Prior anti-PD-1, anti-PD-L1 or anti-CTLA-4 therapy was permitted, and 40% of dose-escalation patients had received checkpoint inhibitors. Peripheral TCRbeta sequencing was intended to test whether TCR sequence diversity was altered and clonal T-cell expansion was caused by ivuxolimab. Intravenous ivuxolimab was administered to patients every 2 weeks at six dose levels: 0.01, 0.1, 0.3, 1.5, 3 and 10 mg/kg. Three dose-escalation patients achieved partial responses, one with hepatocellular carcinoma and two with cutaneous melanoma. Here is what the overall study found, with its caveats: Clonal expansion of both CD4+ and CD8+ blood T cells was observed from baseline to week 6 at doses 0.1 to 3.0 mg/kg. After ivuxolimab, more expanded clones were found on average in CD8+ T cells than in CD4+ T cells. In the 0.1-3.0 mg/kg groups, partial responders were among the patients with the lowest normalized peripheral clonal expansion, particularly in CD8+ T cells. Low levels of normalized T-cell clonal expansion were also seen in some patients who did not respond. Antigen specificity was not determined for the clonally expanded peripheral T cells.

For sequencing of the TCRbeta CDR3 region, genomic DNA was extracted from the sorted cells. The immunoSEQ Assay was used for sequencing of TCRbeta CDR3 regions. TCRdb limited this immuneACCESS table to in-frame rearrangements with V and J called. A share of clones is missing; checked studies link under half to unresolved V genes, and the rest is unexplained. The sample table shows approximately 64,000 clones, and around 83% are seen once. 0.7% of the sample rests with the top ten. Patients with a history of autoimmune disease or receiving systemic immunosuppression were excluded from the trial. Peripheral blood for TCR sequencing was collected from all dose cohorts at baseline, on cycle 4 day 1, and on cycle 7 day 1. Samples were obtained from an open-label, multicenter, first-in-human phase I dose-escalation trial of ivuxolimab. The trial enrolled adults with locally advanced or metastatic head and neck squamous cell, hepatocellular, melanoma or renal cell carcinoma. Before TCR sequencing, CD4+ and CD8+ T cells were separately sorted from peripheral blood.

With respect to this clone: This receptor's antigen is unknown. Per-base quality was not reported, and no clone a single base away is much larger than it.

From a lookup of the germline V gene, CDR1 and CDR2 are SQVTM and ANQGSEA. The CDR3 numbers 14 residues from cysteine through phenylalanine. The sequence is cut down to CDR3 DNA, 42 bases in frame from base 1. Trimming removed 4 bases from V and 6 bases from J; the gene matches leave 6 bases unexplained. The clonotype originates from an adult with an advanced solid tumor such as melanoma, head and neck, liver or kidney cancer. The source was CD4+ or CD8+ T cells sorted from blood, collected in a trial of the OX40 agonist ivuxolimab. The chain was built from TRBV29-1 and TRBJ2-3; the junction holds 11 bases that match TRBD2. Here the CDR3 is given as CSVVGGLAADTQYF. The nucleotide sequence is given as TGCAGCGTTGTGGGGGGACTAGCGGCCGATACGCAGTATTTT.